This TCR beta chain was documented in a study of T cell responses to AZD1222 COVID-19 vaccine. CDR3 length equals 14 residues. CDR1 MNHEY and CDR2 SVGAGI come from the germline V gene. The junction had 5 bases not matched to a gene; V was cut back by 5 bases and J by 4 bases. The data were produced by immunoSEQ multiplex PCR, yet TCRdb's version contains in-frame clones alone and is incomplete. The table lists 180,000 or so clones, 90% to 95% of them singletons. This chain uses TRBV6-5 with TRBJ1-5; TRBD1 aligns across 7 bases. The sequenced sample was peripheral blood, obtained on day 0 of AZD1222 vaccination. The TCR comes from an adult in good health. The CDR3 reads CASSTRDRNQPQHF. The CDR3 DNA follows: TGTGCCAGCAGTACCCGGGACAGAAATCAGCCCCAGCATTTT.